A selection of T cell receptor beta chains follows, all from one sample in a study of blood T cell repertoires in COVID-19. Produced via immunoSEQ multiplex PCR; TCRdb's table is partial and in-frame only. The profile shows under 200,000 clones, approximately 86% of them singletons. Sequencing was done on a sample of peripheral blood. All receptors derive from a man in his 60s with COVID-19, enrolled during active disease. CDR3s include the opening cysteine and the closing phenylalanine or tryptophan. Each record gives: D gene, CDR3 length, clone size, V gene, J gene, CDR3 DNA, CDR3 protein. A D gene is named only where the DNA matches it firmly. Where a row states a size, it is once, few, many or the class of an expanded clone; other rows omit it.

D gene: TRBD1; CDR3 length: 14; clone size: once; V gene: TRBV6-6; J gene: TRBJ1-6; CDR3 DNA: TGTGCCAGCAGCCAGACAGGGGCAAATTCACCCCTCCACTTT; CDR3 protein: CASSQTGANSPLHF
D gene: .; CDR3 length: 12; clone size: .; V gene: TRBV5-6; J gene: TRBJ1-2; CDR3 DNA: TGTGCCAGCAGCTCCGGTTATGAGAGCTACACCTTC; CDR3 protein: CASSSGYESYTF
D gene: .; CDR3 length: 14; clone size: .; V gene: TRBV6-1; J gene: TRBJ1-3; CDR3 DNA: TGTGCCAGCAGGGAACAAAACTCTGGAAACACCATATATTTT; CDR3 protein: CASREQNSGNTIYF
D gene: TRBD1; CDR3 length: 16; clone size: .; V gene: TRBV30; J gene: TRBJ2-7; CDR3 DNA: TGTGCCTGGAGTCTTACCCAGGGGGTAAGGGCTTACGAGCAGTACTTC; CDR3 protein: CAWSLTQGVRAYEQYF
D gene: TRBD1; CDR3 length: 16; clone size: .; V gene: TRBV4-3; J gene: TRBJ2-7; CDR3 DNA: TGCGCCAGCAGCCTAACACCGACAGGGGGCGGCTACGAGCAGTACTTC; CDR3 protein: CASSLTPTGGGYEQYF
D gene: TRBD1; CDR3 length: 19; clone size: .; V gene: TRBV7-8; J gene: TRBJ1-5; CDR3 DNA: TGTGCCAGCAGCCCCAGACAGGGGAGGATGGGCCAAAGCAATCAGCCCCAGCATTTT; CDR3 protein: CASSPRQGRMGQSNQPQHF
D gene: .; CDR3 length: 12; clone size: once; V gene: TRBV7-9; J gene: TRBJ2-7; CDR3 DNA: TGTGCCAGCAGCACAGGGATGGGGGAGCAGTACTTC; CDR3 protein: CASSTGMGEQYF
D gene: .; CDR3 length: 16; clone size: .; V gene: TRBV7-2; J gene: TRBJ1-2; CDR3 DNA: TGTGCCAGCAGCTTACTCGCGTCAGGGGCCCCCTATGGCTACACCTTC; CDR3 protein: CASSLLASGAPYGYTF
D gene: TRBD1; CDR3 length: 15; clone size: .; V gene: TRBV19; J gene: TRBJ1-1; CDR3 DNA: TGTGCCAGTAACTCACCCGACAGGGGGCTGACTGAAGCTTTCTTT; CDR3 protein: CASNSPDRGLTEAFF
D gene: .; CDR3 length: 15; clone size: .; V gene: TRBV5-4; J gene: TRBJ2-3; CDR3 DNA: TGTGCCAGCAGCTCCGGGACACCCAACACAGATACGCAGTATTTT; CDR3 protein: CASSSGTPNTDTQYF
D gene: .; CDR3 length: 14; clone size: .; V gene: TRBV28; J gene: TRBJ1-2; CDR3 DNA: TGTGCCAGCAGTTTATCGTCCAGGGGTTATGGCTACACCTTC; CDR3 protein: CASSLSSRGYGYTF
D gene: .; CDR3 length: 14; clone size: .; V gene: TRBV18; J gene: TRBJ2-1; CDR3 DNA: TGTGCCAGCTCCCCCATGTCGGAGGGCATCGAGCAGTTCTTC; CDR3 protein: CASSPMSEGIEQFF